This T cell receptor beta chain derives from a study of T-cell reconstitution after alpha-beta-depleted transplantation in children (dated by TCRdb to the mid-2010s). Turning to the overall study: Using TCR repertoire profiling, the study followed T-cell immune reconstitution in a quantitative way in children after TCRalphabeta/CD19-depleted allogeneic hematopoietic cell transplantation. Overall study results and their limits: The frequencies of hyperexpanded clones fell over the following months, and after one year, T-cell counts and TCRbeta diversity were mostly attributed to newly produced T cells. In some patients, the high TCRbeta diversity seen at day 60 was put down to recipient T cells and intrathymic progenitors that had survived conditioning. Apparently early alphabetaT-cell count recovery about two months after transplant reportedly relied on only several hundred rapidly expanded clones derived from non-depleted graft cells.

Preparation of the library involved PCR. Reads for this sample came from an Illumina HiSeq 2500. TCR library preparation used molecular barcoding, with unique molecular identifiers applied to normalize quantification of the TCRbeta repertoire. TCRdb reprocessing: public reads trimmed at Q25 with fastp, clones called with MiXCR, in-frame beta chains kept. Each entry is one CDR3 protein sequence, shown with its most common DNA and genes. This sample holds about 470,000 distinct CDR3 sequences; about 40% were observed only once. Approximately 25% of the sample rests with the top ten. This clonotype has ten or more counts. Its cognate antigen has yet to be identified. No per-base quality is available; no much larger clone lies one base away. The meaning of the sample's treatment or condition label: allogeneic hematopoietic cell transplantation with graft depleted of TCRalphabeta T cells and CD19 B cells. The transplant recipients were children given TCRalphabeta/CD19-depleted allogeneic hematopoietic cell grafts.

Sequences were derived from PBMCs, sampled before TCRalphabeta/CD19-depleted stem cell transplant. The sequence derives from a girl between 2 and 10 years old with aplastic anemia, due to receive a stem cell transplant.

The nucleotides are TGCAGTGCTAGGGTCGCCCACACCGGGACCCCAGGGAGTGAGCAGTTCTTC. The resulting protein is CSARVAHTGTPGSEQFF. Here the chain combines TRBV20-1 and TRBJ2-1, with the D gene tentatively TRBD1 or TRBD2, based on 5 matching bases in each. Inclusive of the bounding cysteine and phenylalanine, the CDR3 is 17 residues long. Only CDR3 DNA remains: 51 bases, in frame from the first base. V loses 3 bases, J loses 9 bases, and the germline ends lie 27 bases apart. Per the germline V gene (reference sequence), DFQATT is the CDR1 and SNEGSKA is the CDR2.